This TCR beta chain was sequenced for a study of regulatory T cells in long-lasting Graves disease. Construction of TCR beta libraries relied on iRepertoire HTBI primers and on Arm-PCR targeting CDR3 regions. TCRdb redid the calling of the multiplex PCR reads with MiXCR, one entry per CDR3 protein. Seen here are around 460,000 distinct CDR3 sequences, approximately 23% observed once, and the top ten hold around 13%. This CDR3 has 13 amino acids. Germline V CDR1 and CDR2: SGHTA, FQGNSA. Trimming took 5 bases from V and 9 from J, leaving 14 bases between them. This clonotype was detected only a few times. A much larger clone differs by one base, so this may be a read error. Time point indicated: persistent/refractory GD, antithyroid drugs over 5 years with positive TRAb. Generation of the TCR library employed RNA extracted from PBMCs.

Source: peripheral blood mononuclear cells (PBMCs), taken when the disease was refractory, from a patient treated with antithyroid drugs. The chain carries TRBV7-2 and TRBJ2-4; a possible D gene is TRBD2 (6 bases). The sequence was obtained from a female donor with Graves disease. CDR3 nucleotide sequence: TGTGCCAGCAGCCCCCCCCCGGGACTCATTCAGTACTTC. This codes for CASSPPPGLIQYF.